This passage covers 2 T cell receptor beta chains from one sample sequenced in a study of T cell changes during pregnancy in multiple sclerosis. The protocol was immunoSEQ multiplex PCR, while the TCRdb copy is restricted to in-frame clones and leaves out a portion. The repertoire holds around 42,000 clones, with approximately 88% as singletons. The sample consisted of peripheral blood, taken in the first trimester of pregnancy. The receptor source for this set is a female donor in good health, enrolled as a control in a pregnancy study.

The chain employs TRBV25-1 and TRBJ1-1; D gene ambiguous. The germline V and J ends were trimmed by 11 bases and 6 bases, with 7 bases remaining between them. Germline V gene lookup returns CDR1 MGHDK and CDR2 SYGVNS. The CDR3 covers 9 residues. CDR3 residues: CAPIAEAFF. Written as DNA, the CDR3 is TGTGCCCCTATCGCTGAAGCTTTCTTT. The full variable domain, in which reference TRBV25-1 and TRBJ1-1 provide the parts outside the CDR3, is EADIYQTPRYLVIGTGKKITLECSQTMGHDKMYWYQQDPGMELHLIHYSYGVNSTEKGDLSSESTVSRIRTEHFPLTLESARPSHTSQYLCAPIAEAFFGQGTRLTVV.

The chain joins TRBV29-1 to TRBJ2-3; a weak D match, TRBD1 (6 bases). This CDR3 is 15 amino acids long. CDR1 SQVTM and CDR2 ANQGSEA come from the germline V gene. The V gene lost 0 bases and the J gene lost 8 bases, with 18 bases spanning the gap. The CDR3, as DNA: TGCAGCGTTGAAGACGTCTCCCAGGGGTGGGGTACGCAGTATTTT. Protein: CSVEDVSQGWGTQYF.